The clone carrying this T cell receptor beta chain was recorded a few times. TCRdb's table, derived via immunoSEQ multiplex PCR, lists solely in-frame clones and lacks some. The repertoire holds about 360,000 clones, with 70% to 85% as singletons. Germline V CDR1 and CDR2: MDHEN, SYDVKM. V lost 8 bases and J lost 0, with 16 bases in between. This CDR3 is built from 15 residues. The sample comes from a study of blood T cell repertoires in COVID-19. As for the study in general: From the United States, Italy and Spain came samples of acute and convalescent COVID-19.

This chain links TRBV28 with TRBJ1-1, with D maybe TRBD1 (6 bases). Sequenced input: peripheral blood. The receptor comes from a human donor with acute or convalescent COVID-19. The donor label of this sample is uncertain. The CDR3 protein is CASPPSKGVNTEAFF. CDR3 DNA: TGTGCCAGCCCCCCGAGCAAGGGGGTGAACACTGAAGCTTTCTTT.